The text below deals with one TCR beta chain. This receptor's antigen is unknown. No much larger clone exists at a distance of one base, and base qualities are not known. CDR1 and CDR2 are read off the germline V gene as MNHNS and SASEGT. From its cysteine to its phenylalanine, the CDR3 spans 15 amino acids. Just the 45-base CDR3 DNA is kept, in frame starting at base 1. V lost 0 bases and J lost 4 bases; the stretch between them is 12 bases long. This sample is drawn from a study of T cells after posttransplantation cyclophosphamide (dated by TCRdb to about 2016). Some background on the complete study: The study tracked T cell repertoire reconstitution by TRB sequencing after myeloablative bone marrow transplantation using posttransplantation cyclophosphamide as GVHD prophylaxis. Antigen receptor sequencing was done on samples from 35 to 45 PTCy-treated patients and from over 15 related bone marrow donors of those patients. TRB sequencing was performed on blood from all 35 or so PTCy patients with 1-year posttransplant specimens. In 3 patients, TRB sequencing was also performed on up to about 3 more blood samples taken 2 to 5.2 years after transplant, and in a handful of patients, pretransplant blood was also TRB-sequenced. Because TRA and TRB clonality were tightly correlated in 9 samples, subsequent TCR analyses were focused on TRB only. Public TRB sequences were queried against a database of over 3,500 sequences associated with responses to pathogens, tumor antigens, self-antigens and alloantigens. The investigation overall reported the following: The TRB repertoires of T cells infiltrating skin or GI tract showed only limited overlap with the TRB repertoires of T cells in blood. Across 45 patients, TRB clonality was highly associated with recipient CMV seropositivity and CMV reactivation, and PTCy diversity was similar to diversity in CNI/methotrexate controls. Donor-recipient similarity was low at 1-2 months but rose over the first year, and later blood repertoires were often dominated by donor CD8+ memory clones.

The treatment or condition label corresponds to: high-dose cyclophosphamide on days +3 and +4 as single-agent GVHD prophylaxis. Busulfan and fludarabine conditioning, a related or unrelated marrow graft, and cyclophosphamide on days +3 and +4 were given to PTCy patients. PTCy-treated patients came from a prospective multi-institutional clinical trial. Mononuclear cells from peripheral blood and bone marrow were separated by Ficoll-Hypaque density centrifugation and then cryopreserved. Genomic DNA was used for TRB sequencing, which was performed with the immunoSEQ assay at survey resolution or with the hsTCRB kit. As for the original processing: The immunoSEQ software handled initial read processing, and the LymphoSeq R package was used for repertoire analyses. Clonality was calculated as 1 minus normalized Shannon entropy, and the Gini coefficient was also calculated for each TRB dataset. Phenotypes of unsorted samples were inferred by mapping TRB sequences from sorted subsets of the recipient or donor onto the same recipient's unsorted samples. The table was pulled from immuneACCESS by TCRdb, which kept in-frame rearrangements only. Such tables lose some clones; where checked, under half of the loss comes from unresolved V genes, and the rest has no known cause. V, J and clone size derive from that table, while D and trimming were established from the DNA sequence. The sample yields under 1,500 clones; about four fifths were counted once. 30% to 35% of the sample goes to the ten largest clones.

This TCR was sampled from a female patient in her 60s who received an allogeneic stem cell transplant from an unrelated donor, was CMV-positive, and had acute GVHD only. After a transplant, some T cells may be the graft donor's own cells. The V and J genes are TRBV6-1 and TRBJ1-2, with an unclear D gene assignment. The sample here was PBMCs, taken approximately 220 days after allogeneic stem cell transplant with posttransplant cyclophosphamide. The CDR3: CASSEAWKGSYGYTF. The DNA is TGTGCCAGCAGTGAAGCTTGGAAAGGGAGCTATGGCTACACCTTC.